What follows is one T cell receptor (beta chain) and its context. Repertoires were generated with immunoSEQ multiplex PCR, while TCRdb's copy carries only in-frame clones and drops some. The data contain 150,000 to 200,000 clones, approximately 90% of them singletons. The sample comes from a study of control samples from healthy donors and cancer patients. Trimming shortened V by 5 bases and J by 8 bases, and 12 bases separated the two germline ends. The length of the CDR3 is 13 residues. The germline V gene has CDR1 MNHEY and CDR2 SMNVEV (reference sequence). This TCR derives from a man aged 25-45 years in good health. This chain joins TRBV27 and TRBJ1-4; perhaps TRBD1 as D (5 bases). The sample comprised blood. This CDR3 reads CASSPLGREKLFF. The DNA of the CDR3 is TGTGCCAGCAGTCCCCTGGGACGAGAAAAACTGTTTTTT.